Below, one TCR beta chain is given with its context. This clone's antigen is unknown. Gene names and germline sequences here are all drawn from mouse data. The observed sequence ends 1 residue before the CDR3 terminus, with the missing tail filled in from the germline J gene. Receptor amplification or capture employed the immunoSEQ multiplex PCR assay. Adaptive Biotechnologies performed TCRbeta CDR3 sequencing at survey depth and reported CDR3 sequences, V/J genes, productive frequency, and template counts. TCR beta CDR3 regions were amplified from genomic DNA instead of RNA. The published analysis was carried out like this. Pairwise repertoire overlap between tissues was quantified with Jensen-Shannon divergence, where 1 means complete divergence and 0 identical. Based on pairwise JSD values, tissues were grouped by single-linkage agglomerative hierarchical clustering, and the results were shown as dendrograms. All patient samples were analyzed with GLIPH2 using simulation_depth 1000, kmer_min_depth 3 and cdr3_length_cutoff 8, and only groups containing more than two unique CDR3s were kept. A standardized tissue-overlap score was calculated by extrapolating Jaccard GLIPH-group overlap across patients to a standard repertoire size of 1000 clones. Associations of diversity with clinical or experimental variables used linear mixed-effect models with tissue fixed effects and individual random effects. TCRdb mirrors the immuneACCESS table, restricted to in-frame sequences. Some clones are absent from its copies; in checked studies, under half trace to an unresolved V gene, and the reason for the others is unknown. The V and J calls and clone size were taken over from that table, and D and trimming were inferred from the DNA. The sample table contains nearly 50,000 clones; only one count was recorded for around 70% of them. The ten top clones hold about 0.71% of the sample.

Trimming removed 2 bases from V and 3 bases from J; the gene matches leave 3 bases unexplained. The germline V gene sets CDR1 to SGHSN and CDR2 to HYEKVE. Including the terminal cysteine and phenylalanine, the CDR3 comprises 15 residues. Part of the CDR3 DNA is given, 42 bases translated from base 1. The entry originates in a study of tissue T cells after allogeneic stem cell transplantation (dated by TCRdb to between 2021 and 2023). For context, the study as a whole: The study profiled TCR beta repertoires across many tissues from research autopsies of patients with and without GVHD, plus mouse models of GVHD. On the human side, the study was prospective and observational, with no blinding or randomization.

What the study reported, not specific to this receptor: In both patients and mice, T cells from blood and spleen covered only a limited part of the TCR repertoire found in tissues. Within patients, how anatomically similar tissues were was a major factor shaping TCR repertoire composition, regardless of disease or transplant status. The patient cohort was small and varied clinically, and sampling depth was recognized as a limitation. Only a few T cell clones appeared in more than one patient, yet motif-based clustering showed tissue-specific repertoire signatures that were shared between patients. The study did not determine which tissue TCRs were alloreactive or antigen-specific, and some clones might have been persisting host cells.

Sequencing was done on a sample of sorted cells pooled from one or two spleens. The sequence is built from TRBV12-1 and TRBJ1-4, with 9 central nucleotides matching TRBD1. The sequence came from a pool of C57BL/6 mice in good health. CDR3 bases read: TGTGCCAGCTCTCAAGGGACAGGGACCAACGAAAGATTATTT. Translated, this gives CASSQGTGTNERLF. The full CDR3 protein reads CASSQGTGTNERLFF.